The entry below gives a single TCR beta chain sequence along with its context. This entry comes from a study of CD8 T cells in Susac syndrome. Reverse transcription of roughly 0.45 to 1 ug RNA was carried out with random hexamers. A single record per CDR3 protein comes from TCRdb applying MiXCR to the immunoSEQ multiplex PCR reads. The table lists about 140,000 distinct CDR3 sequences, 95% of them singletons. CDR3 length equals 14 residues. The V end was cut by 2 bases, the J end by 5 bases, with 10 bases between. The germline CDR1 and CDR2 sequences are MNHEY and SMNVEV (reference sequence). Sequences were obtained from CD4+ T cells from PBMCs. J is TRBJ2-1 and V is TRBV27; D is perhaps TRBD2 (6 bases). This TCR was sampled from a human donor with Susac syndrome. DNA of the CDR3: TGTGCCAGCAGTTTAACTCTAGCGAACAATGAGCAGTTCTTC. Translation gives CASSLTLANNEQFF.